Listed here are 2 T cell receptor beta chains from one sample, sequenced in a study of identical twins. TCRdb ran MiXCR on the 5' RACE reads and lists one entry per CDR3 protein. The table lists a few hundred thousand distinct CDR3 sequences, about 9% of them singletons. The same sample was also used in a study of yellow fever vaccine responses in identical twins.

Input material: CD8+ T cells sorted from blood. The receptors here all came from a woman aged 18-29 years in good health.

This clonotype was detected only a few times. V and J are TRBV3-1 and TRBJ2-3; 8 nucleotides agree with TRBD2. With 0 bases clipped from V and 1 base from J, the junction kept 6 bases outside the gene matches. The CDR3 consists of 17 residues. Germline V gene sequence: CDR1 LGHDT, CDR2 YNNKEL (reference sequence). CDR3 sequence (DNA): TGTGCCAGCAGCCAAGACGGAGGAGCGGGGGGCACAGATACGCAGTATTTT. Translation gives CASSQDGGAGGTDTQYF.

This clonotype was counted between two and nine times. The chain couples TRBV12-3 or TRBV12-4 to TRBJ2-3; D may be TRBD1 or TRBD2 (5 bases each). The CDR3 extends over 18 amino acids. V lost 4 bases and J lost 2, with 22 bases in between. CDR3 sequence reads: CASSSPVWVEGYTDTQYF. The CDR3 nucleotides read TGTGCCAGCAGTTCCCCGGTTTGGGTCGAGGGGTACACAGATACGCAGTATTTT.